The 18 T cell receptor beta chains below all came from one sample that was sequenced in a study of T-cell memory formation after mild COVID-19. TCRdb ran MiXCR on the 5' RACE reads and lists one entry per CDR3 protein. In the table there are fewer than 60,000 distinct CDR3 sequences, around a quarter of which are singletons. Material: PBMCs or a T cell subset sorted from them (not recorded which). These receptors all come from a man between 18 and 29 years old who had mild COVID-19 (a few samples of this study predate the infection). Cell type and time point are not known.

This clonotype was seen a handful of times. A much bigger clone sits one base away, suggesting this may be a read error. The chain has TRBV6-5 and TRBJ2-1, with a tentative D call TRBD2 (7 bases). The CDR3 consists of 12 residues. Germline CDR1 MNHEY, CDR2 SVGAGI. The ends were cut back, 8 bases at V and 5 bases at J, with 10 bases in the middle. The DNA for the CDR3 is TGTGCCAGCGGGGGGGCCAACAATGAGCAGTTCTTC. It is translated as CASGGANNEQFF.

The chain links TRBV29-1 to TRBJ2-5; the D call may be TRBD1 or TRBD2 (5 bases each). V dropped 4 bases and J dropped 4 bases, with 19 bases sitting between them. The length of the CDR3 is 15 residues. Germline V CDR1 and CDR2: SQVTM, ANQGSEA. Written as DNA, the CDR3 is TGCAGCGTTGTGAGGGTGGGGCAGGATAGAGAGACCCAGTACTTC. Translation: CSVVRVGQDRETQYF.

The J gene is TRBJ2-5, the V gene TRBV7-2; D may be TRBD2 (6 bases). Trimming left V 1 base short and J 2 bases short, with 8 bases between. CDR1 is SGHTA and CDR2 is FQGNSA in the germline V gene. The CDR3 covers 14 residues. The CDR3 region is CASSLEGGQETQYF. Here the CDR3 DNA reads TGTGCCAGCAGCTTAGAGGGAGGTCAAGAGACCCAGTACTTC. The whole variable domain, remainder taken from reference TRBV7-2 and TRBJ2-5, is GAGVSQSPSNKVTEKGKDVELRCDPISGHTALYWYRQSLGQGLEFLIYFQGNSAPDKSGLPSDRFSAERTGGSVSTLTIQRTQQEDSAVYLCASSLEGGQETQYFGPGTRLLVL.

This clonotype was detected only a few times. The chain's CDR3 is CASSFQGIHEQYV. In DNA, the CDR3 is TGTGCCAGCAGCTTTCAGGGAATCCACGAGCAGTACGTC. The rearrangement joins TRBV5-6 to TRBJ2-7; weak D call: TRBD1 (5 bases). Germline CDR1 and CDR2: SGHDT and YYEEEE. This CDR3 spans 13 amino acids. V lost 2 bases and J 5 bases, leaving 11 bases between the germline ends.

Only one count was recorded for this clonotype. The chain employs TRBV7-3 and TRBJ2-1; TRBD1 is a possible D gene (6 bases). This CDR3 has 16 amino acids. Trimming cost V 5 bases and J 1 base, with 15 bases left between them. Germline CDR1 and CDR2: SGHTA and FQGTGA. CDR3: CASSPTGTLSYNEQFF. Here the CDR3 DNA reads TGTGCCAGCAGCCCGACCGGGACACTTTCCTACAATGAGCAGTTCTTC.

This clonotype has a handful of counts. This rearrangement joins TRBV7-9 to TRBJ2-7; D possibly corresponds to TRBD1 (5 bases). Trimming left V 4 bases short and J 0 bases short, with 10 bases between. This CDR3 contains 14 residues. Germline V lookup: CDR1 SEHNR, CDR2 FQNEAQ (reference sequence). The CDR3 loop is CASSSTTVSYEQYF. The DNA of the CDR3 is TGTGCCAGCAGCTCAACGACAGTCTCCTACGAGCAGTACTTC.

In its sample, this clonotype was seen a few times. The gene calls are TRBV4-1 and TRBJ2-3; unclear D gene. Trimming pared 1 base from V and 5 bases from J, leaving 4 bases between. From germline, CDR1 is MGHRA and CDR2 YSYEKL. The CDR3 covers 12 residues. The chain's CDR3 is CASSQVQDTQYF. CDR3 sequence (DNA): TGCGCCAGCAGCCAAGTCCAAGATACGCAGTATTTT.

CDR3 amino acids: CASSELGDGTMNTEAFF. The CDR3 region has the DNA TGTGCCAGCAGTGAATTGGGGGACGGGACTATGAACACTGAAGCTTTCTTT. The chain uses TRBV25-1 and TRBJ1-1; a possible D gene is TRBD1 (5 bases). Germline CDR1 and CDR2: MGHDK and SYGVNS. This CDR3 comprises 17 residues. V was cut by 1 base and J by 0 bases, with 15 bases left in between.

The chain combines TRBV6-5 with TRBJ2-5, with D unclear. The CDR3 is made up of 19 amino acids. Germline lookup yields CDR1 MNHEY and CDR2 SVGAGI. V gave up 5 bases and J gave up 2 bases, with 27 bases separating them. For the CDR3, the DNA is TGTGCCAGCAGTACCCACCCCCCCTTTTCCGGCAGCCTGCAAGAGACCCAGTACTTC. It is translated as CASSTHPPFSGSLQETQYF.

The CDR3 loop is CASSPRQGADTEAFF. CDR3 coding DNA: TGTGCCAGCAGCCCGCGACAGGGGGCCGACACTGAAGCTTTCTTT. The chain combines TRBV7-6 with TRBJ1-1; TRBD1 aligns across 10 bases. The V gene end was trimmed by 5 bases and the J gene end by 3 bases; junction bases not matched to a gene: 6. Germline V gene lookup returns CDR1 SGHVS and CDR2 FNYEAQ. CDR3 length equals 15 residues.

This chain connects TRBV7-3 to TRBJ2-5; TRBD2 aligns across 15 bases. Germline V gene lookup returns CDR1 SGHTA and CDR2 FQGTGA. This CDR3 contains 17 residues. J gave up 5 bases and V 3 bases, and 7 bases lay outside the gene matches. CDR3 amino acids: CASSFTGTSGGLETQYF. CDR3 nucleotide sequence: TGTGCCAGCAGCTTTACCGGGACTAGCGGGGGGCTGGAGACCCAGTACTTC.

This clonotype was detected a few times. The chain links TRBV4-1 to TRBJ2-1, with 9 bases lining up with TRBD2. With V trimmed by 3 bases and J by 8 bases, 8 bases remained unmatched. This CDR3 has 15 amino acids. The germline V gene encodes CDR1 MGHRA and CDR2 YSYEKL. The CDR3 loop is CASSQDPSGEDEQFF. CDR3 bases: TGCGCCAGCAGCCAGGACCCTAGCGGGGAGGATGAGCAGTTCTTC.

In this sample, this clonotype turned up a few times. This chain links TRBV5-6 with TRBJ2-3, with 8 bases identical to TRBD2. V shed 2 bases, J shed 0 bases, and the junction held 8 bases outside the gene matches. This CDR3 comprises 17 residues. The germline CDR1 and CDR2 sequences are SGHDT and YYEEEE. The CDR3 DNA sequence: TGTGCCAGCAGCTTACCCGCGGGGGGTGCTAGCACAGATACGCAGTATTTT. Protein sequence: CASSLPAGGASTDTQYF.

This rearrangement joins TRBV7-3 to TRBJ2-3; 8 bases map to TRBD2. The CDR3 spans 14 residues. J lost 4 bases, V lost 5 bases, and 5 bases had no gene match. From germline, CDR1 is SGHTA and CDR2 FQGTGA. The CDR3 here is CASSPVGGADTQYF. The CDR3 region has the DNA TGTGCCAGCAGCCCGGTCGGGGGGGCAGATACGCAGTATTTT.

The chain uses TRBV3-1 and TRBJ1-1, with D maybe TRBD1 (5 bases). CDR1 is LGHDT, CDR2 YNNKEL, per germline (reference sequence). Trimming took off 1 base at V and 1 base at J, with 10 bases between the two ends. This CDR3 comprises 15 residues. CDR3 in amino acids: CASSQGWDGNTEAFF. The CDR3 nucleotides read TGTGCCAGCAGCCAAGGCTGGGACGGGAACACTGAAGCTTTCTTT.

The CDR3 DNA is TGCAGCGTCGAGAGACAGTGGGGCACCGGGGAGCTGTTTTTT. Protein: CSVERQWGTGELFF. This sequence joins TRBV29-1 and TRBJ2-2, with D possibly TRBD1 on 5 matching bases. Trimming removed 6 bases at V and 4 bases at J, with 15 bases between. The CDR3 loop spans 14 amino acids. Germline V CDR1 and CDR2: SQVTM, ANQGSEA.

The rearrangement joins TRBV12-3 or TRBV12-4 to TRBJ2-1, with TRBD2 matching 11 bases. Unmatched junction bases numbered 10, after V lost 3 bases and J lost 6 bases. The CDR3 covers 17 residues. The DNA of the CDR3 is TGTGCCAGCAGTTTCGATAGCGGGGGGGCCCTTGGCAATGAGCAGTTCTTC. Its protein is CASSFDSGGALGNEQFF.

This clonotype was observed many times. The chain joins TRBV12-3 or TRBV12-4 to TRBJ2-7; D uncertain. Trimming removed 6 bases at V and 1 base at J, with 4 bases between. This CDR3 spans 11 amino acids. In DNA form, the CDR3 reads TGTGCCAGCAGGGGGTCCTACGAGCAGTACTTC. Its translation is CASRGSYEQYF.